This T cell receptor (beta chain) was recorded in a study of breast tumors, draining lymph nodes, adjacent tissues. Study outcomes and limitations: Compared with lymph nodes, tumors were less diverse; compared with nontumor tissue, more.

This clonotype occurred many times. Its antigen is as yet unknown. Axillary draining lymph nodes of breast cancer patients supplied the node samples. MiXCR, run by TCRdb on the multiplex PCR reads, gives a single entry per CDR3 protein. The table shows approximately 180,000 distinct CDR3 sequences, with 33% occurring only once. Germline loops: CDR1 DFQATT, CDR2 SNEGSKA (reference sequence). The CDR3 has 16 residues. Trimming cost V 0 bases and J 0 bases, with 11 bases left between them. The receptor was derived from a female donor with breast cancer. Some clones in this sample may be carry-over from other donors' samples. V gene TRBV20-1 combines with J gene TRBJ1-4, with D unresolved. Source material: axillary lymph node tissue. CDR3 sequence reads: CSARDHGRATNEKLFF. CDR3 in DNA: TGCAGTGCTAGAGATCACGGGCGCGCAACTAATGAAAAACTGTTTTTT.